Following are 8 T cell receptor beta chains from one sample sequenced in a study of blood T cell repertoires in COVID-19. The assay was immunoSEQ multiplex PCR, and TCRdb's table has in-frame clones only and misses some. This repertoire shows approximately 51,000 clones, approximately 86% found once; its top ten account for approximately 15%. Sequencing was done on a sample of peripheral blood. All receptors come from a human donor in a cohort sampled during active COVID-19.

The CDR3 region has the DNA TGTGCCAGCAGTCTCAGGGTAGGGGTACAGCCCCAGCATTTT. Its protein product is CASSLRVGVQPQHF. This chain uses TRBV28 with TRBJ1-5; maybe TRBD1 (5 bases). V was cut by 5 bases and J by 7 bases, with 15 bases left in between. Germline loops: CDR1 MDHEN, CDR2 SYDVKM. This CDR3 region has 14 residues. The variable domain in full, with the rest retrieved from reference TRBV28 and TRBJ1-5, is DVKVTQSSRYLVKRTGEKVFLECVQDMDHENMFWYRQDPGLGLRLIYFSYDVKMKEKGDIPEGYSVSREKKERFSLILESASTNQTSMYLCASSLRVGVQPQHFGDGTRLSIL.

The rearrangement joins TRBV5-1 to TRBJ2-3, with TRBD2 identical over 7 bases. Germline V gene lookup returns CDR1 SGHRS and CDR2 YFSETQ. Unmatched junction bases numbered 12, after V lost 4 bases and J lost 4 bases. This CDR3 contains 16 residues. The CDR3 sequence: CASSPPGGLAADTQYF. In nucleotides, the CDR3 is TGCGCCAGCAGCCCTCCGGGCGGGCTAGCGGCAGATACGCAGTATTTT.

This rearrangement joins TRBV27 to TRBJ2-3; a weak D match, TRBD2 (5 bases). Trimming shortened V by 5 bases and J by 2 bases, and 14 bases separated the two germline ends. The CDR3 loop spans 15 amino acids. Germline V gene data show CDR1 as MNHEY and CDR2 as SMNVEV (reference sequence). The CDR3, as DNA: TGTGCCAGCAGTCTACGTGGGAGCAACACAGATACGCAGTATTTT. It translates to CASSLRGSNTDTQYF.

The V gene is TRBV7-9, the J gene TRBJ2-3; D perhaps matches TRBD2 (5 bases). Germline-derived CDR1 and CDR2 are SEHNR and FQNEAQ (reference sequence). Trimming shortened V by 6 bases and J by 2 bases, and 9 bases separated the two germline ends. The CDR3 totals 13 residues. The CDR3 nucleotides are TGTGCCAGCAGGCGGGTTCTCACAGATACGCAGTATTTT. Translated: CASRRVLTDTQYF.

The chain couples TRBV2 to TRBJ2-5; a weak D match, TRBD2 (7 bases). CDR1 and CDR2 from the germline V gene are SNHLY and FYNNEI. The CDR3 contains 16 residues. With 6 bases removed from V and 4 bases from J, the gap between germline ends came to 21 bases. The CDR3 here is CASRGAGAGAAETQYF. In nucleotides, the CDR3 is TGTGCCAGCAGAGGAGCTGGTGCGGGGGCGGCAGAGACCCAGTACTTC.

The chain combines TRBV19 with TRBJ2-3, with a tentative D call TRBD2 (6 bases). V dropped 4 bases and J dropped 5 bases, with 22 bases sitting between them. Germline CDR1 LNHDA, CDR2 SQIVND (reference sequence). This CDR3 is built from 17 residues. The chain's CDR3 is CASSRGISSALGDTQYF. CDR3 nucleotides: TGTGCCAGTAGTAGGGGCATCTCTAGCGCCCTGGGAGATACGCAGTATTTT. Together with reference TRBV19 and TRBJ2-3, the CDR3 gives the full variable domain: DGGITQSPKYLFRKEGQNVTLSCEQNLNHDAMYWYRQDPGQGLRLIYYSQIVNDFQKGDIAEGYSVSREKKESFPLTVTSAQKNPTAFYLCASSRGISSALGDTQYFGPGTRLTVL.

The chain joins TRBV11-3 to TRBJ2-1, with a possible D match to TRBD2 (6 bases). The germline V gene encodes CDR1 SGHNT and CDR2 YENEEA. V was cut by 0 bases and J by 2 bases, with 8 bases left in between. The CDR3 loop spans 15 amino acids. This CDR3 is CASSLERGTYNEQFF. Here the CDR3 DNA reads TGTGCCAGCAGCTTAGAGCGGGGAACCTACAATGAGCAGTTCTTC. Full variable domain (missing parts from reference TRBV11-3 and TRBJ2-1): EAGVVQSPRYKIIEKKQPVAFWCNPISGHNTLYWYLQNLGQGPELLIRYENEEAVDDSQLPKDRFSAERLKGVDSTLKIQPAELGDSAVYLCASSLERGTYNEQFFGPGTRLTVL.

The sample holds one count of this clone. The V and J genes are TRBV23-1 and TRBJ2-3; a possible D gene is TRBD2 (5 bases). TRBV23-1 is given ORF status, its function remaining uncertain. Between the trimmed V and J ends, which lost 3 bases and 3 bases, there was a span of 25 bases. The CDR3 consists of 19 residues. The CDR3 sequence is CASSQSFRGRVKRTDTQYF. The CDR3 region has the DNA TGCGCCAGCAGTCAGTCTTTTCGAGGGCGGGTCAAAAGAACAGATACGCAGTATTTT.